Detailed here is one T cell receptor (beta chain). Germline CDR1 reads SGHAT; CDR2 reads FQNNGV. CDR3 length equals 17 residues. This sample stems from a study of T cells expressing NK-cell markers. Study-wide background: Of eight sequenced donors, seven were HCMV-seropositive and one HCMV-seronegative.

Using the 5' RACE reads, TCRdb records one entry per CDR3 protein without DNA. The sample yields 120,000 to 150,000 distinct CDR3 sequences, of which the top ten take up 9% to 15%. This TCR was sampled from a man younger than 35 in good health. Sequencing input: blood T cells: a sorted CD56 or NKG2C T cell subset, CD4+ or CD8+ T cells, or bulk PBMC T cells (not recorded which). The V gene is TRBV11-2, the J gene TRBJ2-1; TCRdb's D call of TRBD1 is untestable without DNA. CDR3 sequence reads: CASSSQIQGNSYNEQFF.